This is a list of T cell receptor beta chains from one sample in a study of human T cells and chemical hapten exposure. Each CDR3 protein gets one entry after TCRdb re-called the RACE reads with MiXCR. This table has about 85,000 distinct CDR3 sequences, over 6.5% appearing once. The material was whole blood, obtained in connection with sensitization to the hapten diphenylcyclopropenone (DPC). The source is a man aged 35-49 years with alopecia areata. Some clones in this sample may be carry-over from other donors' samples. The CDR3 runs from the conserved cysteine through the conserved F or W. The D gene is left open where the match is weak. Clone size appears in some rows only: once, few, many, or a class for an expanded clone.

j_call d_call v_call clone_size cdr3_aa cdr3_nt
TRBJ1-1 NA TRBV11-2 NA CASSCQTNTEAFF TGTGCCAGCAGCTGTCAGACCAACACTGAAGCTTTCTTT
TRBJ2-7 NA TRBV7-2 few CASSLDPTPVSYEQYF TGTGCCAGCAGCTTAGACCCCACCCCGGTCTCCTACGAGCAGTACTTC
TRBJ1-3 NA TRBV19 many CASSPETTPGSTIYF TGTGCCAGTAGTCCGGAGACAACCCCGGGATCCACCATATATTTT
TRBJ2-1 NA TRBV6-5 many CASSYSRVGLSSNNEQFF TGTGCCAGCAGTTACTCAAGAGTCGGACTCTCATCGAACAATGAGCAGTTCTTC
TRBJ2-7 NA TRBV7-2 many CASSLAGLTYEQYF TGTGCCAGCAGCTTAGCGGGGTTAACCTACGAGCAGTACTTC
TRBJ2-7 TRBD1 TRBV30 few CAWSRGQGPYEQYF TGTGCCTGGAGTCGGGGACAGGGACCCTACGAGCAGTACTTC
TRBJ1-5 NA TRBV19 few CASSTYHSNLGSNQPQHF TGTGCCAGTAGTACTTATCACTCCAACCTGGGAAGCAATCAGCCCCAGCATTTT
TRBJ2-7 TRBD1 TRBV27 NA CASSLRDRVRNEQYF TGTGCCAGCAGTTTGAGGGACAGGGTACGGAACGAGCAGTACTTC
TRBJ2-5 NA TRBV19 few CASSIDVQSWETQYF TGTGCCAGTAGTATAGATGTCCAGTCCTGGGAGACCCAGTACTTC
TRBJ2-1 TRBD1 TRBV10-3 many CAISSTGTAYNEQFF TGTGCCATCAGTTCTACCGGGACAGCCTACAATGAGCAGTTCTTC
TRBJ1-5 NA TRBV21-1 few CATGFRDSNQPQHF TGTGCCACCGGTTTCAGAGATAGCAATCAGCCCCAGCATTTT
TRBJ2-3 TRBD2 TRBV6-2/TRBV6-3 NA CASSFSLRESSTDTQYF TGTGCCAGCAGTTTTTCGCTGCGGGAGTCTAGCACAGATACGCAGTATTTT
TRBJ2-5 NA TRBV20-1 NA CSARAASGTTGETQYF TGCAGTGCTAGAGCAGCCAGCGGGACAACGGGGGAGACCCAGTACTTC
TRBJ1-5 NA TRBV2 few CASSERPTGNQPQHF TGTGCCAGCAGTGAACGGCCGACGGGCAATCAGCCCCAGCATTTT
TRBJ2-5 TRBD1 TRBV7-2 many CASSRAVGGSETQYF TGTGCCAGCAGCCGGGCCGTAGGGGGCTCGGAGACCCAGTACTTC
TRBJ2-3 TRBD2 TRBV27 NA CASGELAGEGSTDTQYF TGTGCCAGCGGCGAACTAGCGGGAGAGGGGAGCACAGATACGCAGTATTTT
TRBJ2-7 NA TRBV29-1 few CSVTQDISYEQYF TGCAGCGTTACACAGGATATCTCCTACGAGCAGTACTTC
TRBJ2-1 TRBD2 TRBV29-1 few CSVETSGRAAEQFF TGCAGCGTAGAAACTAGCGGGAGGGCCGCTGAGCAGTTCTTC
TRBJ2-7 NA TRBV4-2 few CASSHELALEAYEQYF TGTGCCAGCAGCCATGAACTAGCACTTGAGGCCTACGAGCAGTACTTC
TRBJ2-3 TRBD1 TRBV7-8 few CASSFQGASDTQYF TGTGCCAGCAGCTTTCAGGGGGCCTCAGATACGCAGTATTTT
TRBJ1-6 TRBD1 TRBV13 many CASHRGSSPLHF TGTGCCAGCCACAGGGGAAGCTCACCCCTCCACTTT
TRBJ1-1 NA TRBV5-1 many CASSFGGVGTSLPEAFF TGCGCCAGCAGCTTTGGAGGTGTCGGGACATCCCTCCCTGAAGCTTTCTTT
TRBJ2-1 NA TRBV27 few CASSSPPRVDEQFF TGTGCCAGCAGTTCCCCTCCCAGGGTTGATGAGCAGTTCTTC
TRBJ1-1 TRBD1 TRBV29-1 many CSAMTGLSTEAFF TGCAGCGCTATGACAGGGTTGAGCACTGAAGCTTTCTTT
TRBJ2-1 TRBD2 TRBV5-6 few CASRREGVSYNEQFF TGTGCCAGCAGAAGGGAGGGAGTCTCCTACAATGAGCAGTTCTTC
TRBJ1-5 NA TRBV7-9 many CASSFGGRNQPQHF TGTGCCAGCAGCTTTGGAGGTCGCAATCAGCCCCAGCATTTT
TRBJ1-4 TRBD1 TRBV20-1 many CSAQTGAANEKLFF TGCAGTGCACAAACAGGGGCGGCTAATGAAAAACTGTTTTTT
TRBJ1-5 NA TRBV5-1 many CASSLQSNQPQHF TGCGCCAGCAGCTTGCAGAGCAATCAGCCCCAGCATTTT
TRBJ1-2 NA TRBV5-4 NA CASSLGQTNAGYTF TGTGCCAGCAGCTTGGGGCAGACAAATGCTGGCTACACCTTC
TRBJ2-2 NA TRBV27 NA CASSLVQPNSGELFF TGTGCCAGCAGTTTAGTCCAGCCCAACTCCGGGGAGCTGTTTTTT
TRBJ2-3 TRBD2 TRBV7-2 many CASSLGLAGLTDTQYF TGTGCCAGCAGCTTAGGGCTAGCGGGCCTCACAGATACGCAGTATTTT
TRBJ1-3 NA TRBV20-1 many CSAFRQFSGNTIYF TGCAGTGCTTTTAGGCAGTTCTCTGGAAACACCATATATTTT
TRBJ2-3 NA TRBV12-3/TRBV12-4 NA CASPPQGSPGTQYF TGTGCCAGCCCACCGCAGGGGTCGCCGGGTACGCAGTATTTT
TRBJ1-6 NA TRBV27 NA CASSGEPNSPLHF TGTGCCAGCAGTGGCGAACCGAATTCACCCCTCCACTTT
TRBJ1-1 NA TRBV6-2/TRBV6-3 few CASSEGTEAFF TGTGCCAGCAGCGAAGGCACTGAAGCTTTCTTT
TRBJ2-4 NA TRBV6-2/TRBV6-3 few CASSYSLVAGNIQYF TGTGCCAGCAGTTACTCGCTAGTAGCAGGAAACATTCAGTACTTC